These T cell receptor beta chains were read from a single sample in a study of blood T cell repertoires in COVID-19. The assay was immunoSEQ multiplex PCR, and TCRdb's table has in-frame clones only and misses some. The sample has around 430,000 clones, about 86% seen once; the top ten hold about a tenth. The sample consisted of PBMCs or T cells enriched from blood (not recorded which). All receptors derive from a woman between 45 and 65 years old who had recovered from COVID-19. Each CDR3 is given with its conserved first and last residue. Each record gives: V gene, J gene, D gene, clone size, CDR3 protein, CDR3 DNA. D genes are given only for firm matches. A clone size is listed for some rows: how often the clone was seen (once, few, many), or a class if it is expanded.

V: TRBV5-4; J: TRBJ1-5; D: -; size: -; CDR3: CASSSQGSNQPQHF; DNA: TGTGCCAGCAGCTCACAGGGAAGCAATCAGCCCCAGCATTTT
V: TRBV14; J: TRBJ2-6; D: -; size: -; CDR3: CASSGKISSGANVLTF; DNA: TGTGCCAGCAGCGGTAAAATCAGCTCTGGGGCCAACGTCCTGACTTTC
V: TRBV27; J: TRBJ1-6; D: -; size: -; CDR3: CASSLGGSSPLHF; DNA: TGTGCCAGCAGTTTGGGGGGAAGCTCACCCCTCCACTTT
V: TRBV5-1; J: TRBJ1-1; D: TRBD1; size: -; CDR3: CASSWGQGSTEAFF; DNA: TGCGCCAGCAGCTGGGGACAGGGAAGCACTGAAGCTTTCTTT
V: TRBV7-2; J: TRBJ1-6; D: TRBD1; size: -; CDR3: CASSLSGQGLNSPLHF; DNA: TGTGCCAGCAGCTTAAGTGGACAGGGGTTAAATTCACCCCTCCACTTT
V: TRBV24-1; J: TRBJ2-3; D: TRBD2; size: -; CDR3: CATTPGGRPDTQYF; DNA: TGTGCCACCACCCCGGGAGGCAGGCCCGATACGCAGTATTTT
V: TRBV4-2; J: TRBJ1-4; D: TRBD1; size: -; CDR3: CASSQAVVDRAGKLFF; DNA: TGTGCCAGCAGCCAAGCCGTCGTGGACAGGGCTGGAAAACTGTTTTTT
V: TRBV4-2; J: TRBJ2-5; D: TRBD1; size: once; CDR3: CASTYGTGQETQYF; DNA: TGTGCCAGCACCTATGGGACAGGGCAAGAGACCCAGTACTTC
V: TRBV5-1; J: TRBJ2-7; D: TRBD2; size: -; CDR3: CASSSSSGGANEQYF; DNA: TGCGCCAGCAGCTCTTCTAGCGGGGGGGCCAACGAGCAGTACTTC
V: TRBV7-6; J: TRBJ2-5; D: -; size: -; CDR3: CASSPRDQETQYF; DNA: TGTGCCAGCAGCCCGCGGGACCAAGAGACCCAGTACTTC
V: TRBV30; J: TRBJ1-1; D: -; size: -; CDR3: CAWSIPLGAGTEAFF; DNA: TGTGCCTGGAGTATCCCGTTGGGGGCTGGCACTGAAGCTTTCTTT
V: TRBV5-8; J: TRBJ1-1; D: -; size: once; CDR3: CASGYGYTEAFF; DNA: TGTGCCAGCGGCTACGGTTACACTGAAGCTTTCTTT
V: TRBV7-2; J: TRBJ2-7; D: TRBD2; size: -; CDR3: CASSPGGGGVLFSYEQYF; DNA: TGTGCCAGCAGCCCCGGGGGGGGTGGAGTTCTCTTCTCCTACGAGCAGTACTTC
V: TRBV5-4; J: TRBJ1-2; D: TRBD1; size: -; CDR3: CASSLAGQGIYGYTF; DNA: TGTGCCAGCAGCTTGGCGGGACAGGGGATCTATGGCTACACCTTC
V: TRBV19; J: TRBJ1-1; D: -; size: -; CDR3: CASSTAQGTEAFF; DNA: TGTGCCAGTAGTACCGCGCAGGGCACTGAAGCTTTCTTT
V: TRBV4-3; J: TRBJ2-1; D: -; size: -; CDR3: CASSQVYPGNTHEQFF; DNA: TGCGCCAGCAGCCAAGTGTATCCGGGGAATACGCATGAGCAGTTCTTC
V: TRBV6-5; J: TRBJ1-1; D: TRBD1; size: -; CDR3: CASSPGQGTEAFF; DNA: TGTGCCAGCAGTCCTGGACAGGGCACTGAAGCTTTCTTT
V: TRBV2; J: TRBJ1-2; D: -; size: -; CDR3: CARMDRDYGYTF; DNA: TGTGCCAGGATGGACAGAGACTATGGCTACACCTTC
V: TRBV30; J: TRBJ2-7; D: TRBD1; size: -; CDR3: CAWSPGQGPFGQYF; DNA: TGTGCCTGGTCCCCGGGACAGGGGCCGTTCGGGCAGTACTTC
V: TRBV3-1/TRBV3-2; J: TRBJ1-2; D: -; size: -; CDR3: CASSLSGYGYTF; DNA: TGTGCCAGCAGCCTAAGCGGTTATGGCTACACCTTC
V: TRBV12-3/TRBV12-4; J: TRBJ1-4; D: -; size: few; CDR3: CASSSTVREKLFF; DNA: TGTGCCAGCAGTTCTACTGTGAGGGAAAAACTGTTTTTT
V: TRBV28; J: TRBJ1-1; D: TRBD1; size: once; CDR3: CASSPMDRLNTEAFF; DNA: TGTGCCAGCAGTCCGATGGACAGGCTGAACACTGAAGCTTTCTTT
V: TRBV29-1; J: TRBJ2-2; D: -; size: -; CDR3: CSVGGAGELFF; DNA: TGCAGCGTTGGGGGGGCCGGGGAGCTGTTTTTT
V: TRBV19; J: TRBJ1-1; D: -; size: -; CDR3: CASSSSQSGRHTEAFF; DNA: TGTGCCAGTAGTTCCTCCCAATCGGGGAGACACACTGAAGCTTTCTTT
V: TRBV29-1; J: TRBJ2-3; D: -; size: -; CDR3: CSVQKNTDTQYF; DNA: TGCAGCGTTCAGAAAAACACAGATACGCAGTATTTT
V: TRBV13; J: TRBJ2-5; D: -; size: -; CDR3: CASSPGNEQETQYF; DNA: TGTGCCAGCAGCCCGGGGAATGAACAAGAGACCCAGTACTTC
V: TRBV5-1; J: TRBJ2-3; D: -; size: -; CDR3: CASSLSSEADTQYF; DNA: TGCGCCAGCAGCTTGTCCAGCGAAGCAGATACGCAGTATTTT
V: TRBV5-1; J: TRBJ1-2; D: -; size: -; CDR3: CASSFRAQGTGNGYTF; DNA: TGCGCCAGCAGCTTTAGAGCCCAGGGCACGGGTAATGGCTACACCTTC